The 11 T cell receptor beta chains below come from one sample, sequenced in a study of shared clonotypes between healthy human individuals. Sequenced by immunoSEQ multiplex PCR; TCRdb stores in-frame clones only, minus some. The data contain about 660,000 clones, about 74% of them singletons. The sample consisted of memory CD4+ T cells sorted from blood. Subset indicated: CD45RA-negative fraction. These receptors were obtained from a woman aged 25 to 39 in good health.

The chain has TRBV29-1 and TRBJ2-1; no definite D call. Trimming removed 4 bases from V and 6 bases from J, with 7 bases in between. The length of the CDR3 is 11 residues. Per germline, CDR1 SQVTM and CDR2 ANQGSEA. CDR3 nucleotides: TGCAGCGTTGGTGGGATCAATGAGCAGTTCTTC. Translating gives CSVGGINEQFF.

V and J are TRBV5-5 and TRBJ1-1, with 10 bases identical to TRBD1. Germline CDR1 reads SGHKS; CDR2 reads YYEKEE (reference sequence). The CDR3 is 15 amino acids. V trimming: 2 bases; J trimming: 4 bases; junction bases outside the gene matches: 5. The DNA of the CDR3 is TGTGCCAGCAGCTTCCGGGACAGGGGTGGCACTGAAGCTTTCTTT. It specifies CASSFRDRGGTEAFF.

The chain joins TRBV7-9 to TRBJ2-5; D remains unclear. This CDR3 has 15 amino acids. V was cut by 4 bases and J by 1 base, with 13 bases left in between. CDR1 SEHNR and CDR2 FQNEAQ come from the germline V gene (reference sequence). The CDR3 reads CASSSPEDGQETQYF. As DNA, the CDR3 is TGTGCCAGCAGCTCTCCCGAGGACGGCCAAGAGACCCAGTACTTC.

V is TRBV15 and J is TRBJ1-3, with D possibly being TRBD1 (6 bases). Between the trimmed V and J ends, which lost 1 base and 9 bases, there was a span of 13 bases. The CDR3 length is 14 residues. Looked up from germline, CDR1 is LNHNV and CDR2 is YYDKDF (reference sequence). The CDR3 here is CATSRGGQSGTIYF. The CDR3 DNA is TGTGCCACCAGCAGAGGTGGACAGTCGGGCACCATATATTTT.

A single count supports this clone. This sequence joins TRBV19 and TRBJ2-3; D gene unclear. The germline V gene encodes CDR1 LNHDA and CDR2 SQIVND (reference sequence). This CDR3 has 13 residues. Trimming stripped 7 bases from V and 2 bases from J, with 10 bases between. CDR3 in amino acids: CASIGSVTDTQYF. The CDR3 DNA reads TGTGCCAGTATAGGCTCGGTCACAGATACGCAGTATTTT. Full variable domain (remainder filled in from reference TRBV19 and TRBJ2-3): DGGITQSPKYLFRKEGQNVTLSCEQNLNHDAMYWYRQDPGQGLRLIYYSQIVNDFQKGDIAEGYSVSREKKESFPLTVTSAQKNPTAFYLCASIGSVTDTQYFGPGTRLTVL.

This chain links TRBV5-1 with TRBJ2-1; perhaps TRBD2 as D (6 bases). This CDR3 spans 14 amino acids. V lost 6 bases to trimming and J lost 0 bases, with 10 bases between them. Germline CDR1 reads SGHRS; CDR2 reads YFSETQ. CDR3 coding DNA: TGCGCCAGCACCCGGGACTCCTCCTACAATGAGCAGTTCTTC. Amino acid sequence: CASTRDSSYNEQFF. The whole variable domain, filled in from reference TRBV5-1 and TRBJ2-1, reads KAGVTQTPRYLIKTRGQQVTLSCSPISGHRSVSWYQQTPGQGLQFLFEYFSETQRNKGNFPGRFSGRQFSNSRSEMNVSTLELGDSALYLCASTRDSSYNEQFFGPGTRLTVL.

The rearrangement joins TRBV9 to TRBJ2-2, with TRBD2 identical over 7 bases. CDR1 and CDR2 (germline): SGDLS, YYNGEE. The CDR3 has 16 amino acids. V lost 4 bases to trimming and J lost 3 bases; unmatched junction nucleotides: 9. CDR3 in amino acids: CASSTSGRLDTGELFF. The CDR3 nucleotides are TGTGCCAGCAGCACATCCGGGAGGTTGGACACCGGGGAGCTGTTTTTT.

This chain uses TRBV2 with TRBJ1-6; D may be TRBD1 (6 bases). Germline V gene data show CDR1 as SNHLY and CDR2 as FYNNEI. Deletions cut 4 bases from V and 11 bases from J, with 15 bases between. The CDR3 runs to 14 residues. CDR3 DNA sequence: TGTGCCAGCAGTGTACAGGGATCCCGGGCACCCCTCCACTTT. This encodes CASSVQGSRAPLHF.

The chain uses TRBV28 and TRBJ2-3; D tentatively fits TRBD1 or TRBD2 (5 bases each). Trimming stripped 6 bases from V and 5 bases from J, with 24 bases between. This CDR3 is built from 17 residues. Germline V lookup: CDR1 MDHEN, CDR2 SYDVKM. The CDR3 sequence: CASSSRKGSGTKDTQYF. The CDR3 nucleotides are TGTGCCAGCAGCTCACGAAAGGGGAGCGGTACCAAAGATACGCAGTATTTT. Complete variable domain (other parts from reference TRBV28 and TRBJ2-3): DVKVTQSSRYLVKRTGEKVFLECVQDMDHENMFWYRQDPGLGLRLIYFSYDVKMKEKGDIPEGYSVSREKKERFSLILESASTNQTSMYLCASSSRKGSGTKDTQYFGPGTRLTVL.

CDR3 DNA sequence: TGCGCCAGCAGCCGAGACTCGACTAGCGGGATCCACGAGCAGTACTTC. It encodes CASSRDSTSGIHEQYF. The V call is TRBV5-1, the J call TRBJ2-7, with 11 bases fitting TRBD2. Per the germline V gene, CDR1 is SGHRS and CDR2 is YFSETQ. V was clipped by 4 bases and J by 5 bases; unmatched bases: 11. The CDR3 has 16 residues.

Comments on this clone: At the DNA level, this CDR3 is encoded by other sequences in the same sample as well. V is TRBV6-1 and J is TRBJ1-5, with TRBD1 identical over 7 bases. The CDR3 sequence is 13 residues long. J was trimmed by 5 bases and V by 6 bases; bases with no gene match: 4. Germline V gene data show CDR1 as MNHNS and CDR2 as SASEGT. CDR3 loop: CASSGTEDQPQHF. CDR3 sequence (DNA): TGTGCCAGCAGCGGGACAGAGGATCAGCCCCAGCATTTT.